These T cell receptor beta chains were read from a single sample in a study of CD8+ T cells in alopecia areata. Profiled with immunoSEQ multiplex PCR; TCRdb holds only in-frame clones, not every one. The data show 250,000 to 350,000 clones, about 62% seen once. The material was CD4+ T cells sorted from blood, obtained at week 52, from a patient treated with tofacitinib. All receptors derive from a human donor with alopecia areata. Both conserved end residues are part of each CDR3. A D gene is named only where the DNA matches it firmly.

TRBV12-5,TRBJ2-6,-,CASGPSGANVLTF
TRBV11-2,TRBJ2-7,-,CASSLAASGVEQYF
TRBV18,TRBJ2-2,-,CASSPRQTDTGELFF
TRBV6-5,TRBJ1-2,-,CASRFPGSYGYTF
TRBV5-1,TRBJ1-1,-,CASSSGPTMNTEAFF
TRBV7-9,TRBJ1-2,TRBD1,CASSDRGRDYGYTF
TRBV7-9,TRBJ1-2,-,CASSTRGSNYGYTF
TRBV5-1,TRBJ2-1,TRBD2,CASSFPAGDNEQFF
TRBV29-1,TRBJ2-3,-,CSATSSDTQYF
TRBV7-9,TRBJ1-5,TRBD1,CASSLGFGTDSNQPQHF
TRBV6-5,TRBJ2-1,TRBD2,CASRTSGGLPIEQFF
TRBV29-1,TRBJ2-3,-,CSVGRVSTDTQYF
TRBV15,TRBJ2-3,TRBD1,CATSSPTGADTQYF
TRBV29-1,TRBJ2-5,TRBD2,CSVAPSGVLETQYF
TRBV2,TRBJ2-2,TRBD1,CASSNIQGHGELFF
TRBV4-1,TRBJ1-1,-,CASSQGEYLNTEAFF
TRBV4-3,TRBJ2-3,-,CASSQDQGTDTQYF
TRBV4-2,TRBJ2-1,TRBD2,CASSQAGTSGGEQFF
TRBV2,TRBJ2-1,TRBD2,CASRGLAGSYNEQFF
TRBV5-6,TRBJ1-5,-,CASSLRDTLDQHF
TRBV4-3,TRBJ1-3,-,CASSQDLLVTPDRNTIYF
TRBV11-2,TRBJ2-5,TRBD1,CASSSRTGGGETQYF
TRBV6-5,-,-,CASSPSRYEQYF
TRBV5-1,TRBJ2-7,-,CASSLETLLGEQYF
TRBV4-1,TRBJ1-1,-,CASSQAYGGRRTEAFF
TRBV19,TRBJ2-2,-,CASSIPGLRTGELFF
TRBV29-1,TRBJ1-5,-,CSVVIQNNQPQHF
TRBV25-1,TRBJ2-1,TRBD2,CASSKSRGGIYNEQFF
TRBV9,TRBJ1-2,-,CASSVGELPHYGYTF
TRBV6-5,TRBJ2-4,TRBD1,CASRDRAAKNIQYF
TRBV25-1,TRBJ1-1,TRBD1,CASSSRDRDVPEAFF
TRBV29-1,TRBJ2-3,TRBD1,CSARTGGTDTQYF
TRBV7-2,TRBJ2-7,-,CASSLSGAHDEQYF
TRBV7-9,TRBJ1-1,-,CASSLSVNTEAFF
TRBV7-2,TRBJ2-7,TRBD1,CASSPDRGVSYEQYF
TRBV11-2,TRBJ2-4,-,CASSLDSNIQYF
TRBV2,TRBJ2-7,TRBD1,CASSGQGEEYF
TRBV30,TRBJ1-6,-,CAWRSSSPLHF
TRBV7-9,TRBJ2-4,-,CASSLGVRNIQYF
TRBV5-1,TRBJ1-1,TRBD1,CASSSGQGIMNTEAFF